This TCR beta chain was captured by sequencing in a study of shared clonotypes between healthy human individuals. Study context: For every donor, three CD4 naive, three CD4 memory, two CD8 naive and one CD8 memory plates were used.

Study-level results: Compared with memory subsets, naive subsets generally had larger estimated richness. Some naive CD4 clonotypes, 4.5% to 5.5%, turned up in common across several donors.

Details on this clone: Its antigen is undetermined.

TCRdb's copy holds only in-frame clones and misses some; the assay was immunoSEQ multiplex PCR. Altogether about 700,000 clones are present, about 90% being singletons, with the ten largest covering about 24%. Germline CDR1 is MNHNS and CDR2 is SASEGT. The V gene lost 5 bases and the J gene lost 10 bases, with 21 bases spanning the gap. This CDR3 contains 15 residues. Terminally differentiated effector memory CD45RA+ cells were excluded by CCR7 positive selection of CD45RO-negative cells. All participating donors were Caucasian adults from Nashville, Tennessee. V is TRBV6-1 and J is TRBJ2-4, with D possibly TRBD2 on 6 matching bases. The source is a man aged 25 to 40 in good health. The sample comprised naive CD8+ T cells sorted from blood. CDR3 residues: CASSSFEGTLGIQYF. CDR3 DNA sequence: TGTGCCAGCAGTTCCTTCGAGGGGACTTTAGGAATTCAGTACTTC.